The 23 T cell receptor beta chains given below trace back to one sample, sequenced in a study of cytomegalovirus exposure and HLA in healthy donors. The PCR was carried out with 60 Vbeta primers and 13 Jbeta primers. Sequenced by immunoSEQ multiplex PCR; TCRdb stores in-frame clones only, minus some. Among roughly 120,000 clones, 80% were seen once, and the ten largest hold over 2.5%. Sequencing was carried out using PBMCs. These receptors were taken from a male donor in good health and CMV-seronegative.

This clone has more than one count but fewer than ten. CDR3 in amino acids: CASNLGQGVNQPQHF. Written as DNA, the CDR3 is TGTGCCAGTAACCTAGGGCAGGGGGTCAATCAGCCCCAGCATTTT. This chain uses TRBV19 with TRBJ1-5; 7 nucleotides match TRBD1. This CDR3 spans 15 amino acids. Germline CDR1 and CDR2: LNHDA and SQIVND (reference sequence). The ends lost 7 bases at V and 3 bases at J; junction bases unmatched: 9. The variable domain in full, with the rest retrieved from reference TRBV19 and TRBJ1-5, is DGGITQSPKYLFRKEGQNVTLSCEQNLNHDAMYWYRQDPGQGLRLIYYSQIVNDFQKGDIAEGYSVSREKKESFPLTVTSAQKNPTAFYLCASNLGQGVNQPQHFGDGTRLSIL.

This clone was observed a single time. This sequence joins TRBV4-1 and TRBJ2-1, with TRBD2 matching 10 bases. The germline V gene has CDR1 MGHRA and CDR2 YSYEKL. With 1 base clipped from V and 6 bases from J, the junction kept 9 bases outside the gene matches. This CDR3 has 17 residues. CDR3 in DNA: TGCGCCAGCAGCCAAGTGTCGGGGACTAGCGTTTTCAATGAGCAGTTCTTC. Amino acid sequence: CASSQVSGTSVFNEQFF.

V and J are TRBV11-2 and TRBJ2-5; D may be TRBD2 (5 bases). V lost 0 bases, J lost 5 bases, and 7 bases lay in between. The CDR3 is 13 residues long. Looked up from germline, CDR1 is SGHAT and CDR2 is FQNNGV. CDR3 region: CASSLEGGETQYF. The CDR3 DNA sequence: TGTGCCAGCAGCTTAGAGGGCGGGGAGACCCAGTACTTC.

V gene TRBV7-2 combines with J gene TRBJ2-7, with a weak D call TRBD1 (5 bases). The CDR3 consists of 14 residues. V shed 1 base and J shed 5 bases, with 12 bases lying between them. The germline gives CDR1 SGHTA, CDR2 FQGNSA. CDR3 loop: CASSLERLGDEQYF. The CDR3 coding sequence is TGTGCCAGCAGCTTAGAGCGCCTAGGGGACGAGCAGTACTTC.

The chain uses TRBV5-1 and TRBJ2-2, with TRBD1 as a possible D gene (5 bases). Germline loops: CDR1 SGHRS, CDR2 YFSETQ. This CDR3 has 15 residues. Trimming pared 4 bases from V and 1 base from J, leaving 11 bases between. CDR3 sequence: CASSPNRGNTGELFF. CDR3 nucleotide sequence: TGCGCCAGCAGCCCCAATAGGGGGAACACCGGGGAGCTGTTTTTT.

Here the CDR3 DNA reads TGTGCCAGCAGCTTAGTGGGGACACGGTACAATGAGCAGTTCTTC. It encodes CASSLVGTRYNEQFF. The chain recombines TRBV11-2 with TRBJ2-1; possibly TRBD1 for D (6 bases). V was trimmed by 1 base and J by 4 bases, leaving 11 bases between them. The CDR3 length is 15 residues. CDR1 and CDR2 (germline): SGHAT, FQNNGV.

The V and J genes are TRBV4-2 and TRBJ2-2, with D tentatively TRBD2 (5 bases). Germline loops: CDR1 LGHNA, CDR2 YNFKEQ. Trimming took off 0 bases at V and 1 base at J, with 15 bases between the two ends. This CDR3 is built from 18 residues. The CDR3 region is CASSQDLAAEGNTGELFF. DNA of the CDR3: TGTGCCAGCAGCCAAGATCTTGCGGCCGAGGGGAACACCGGGGAGCTGTTTTTT.

The chain combines TRBV11-2 with TRBJ2-3; weak D call: TRBD2 (6 bases). Germline CDR1 SGHAT, CDR2 FQNNGV. V was shortened by 5 bases and J by 3 bases, with 15 bases between the two germline ends. This CDR3 is 15 amino acids long. The CDR3 coding sequence is TGTGCCAGCAGCCTTCTGGGGGGTGGGACAGATACGCAGTATTTT. It yields the protein CASSLLGGGTDTQYF.

The sample holds one count of this clone. The chain is built from TRBV7-2 and TRBJ2-2; D unclear. The length of the CDR3 is 12 residues. Per the germline V gene, CDR1 is SGHTA and CDR2 is FQGNSA. The ends were cut back, 5 bases at V and 4 bases at J, with 5 bases in the middle. CDR3 protein: CASSGVTGELFF. In nucleotides, the CDR3 is TGTGCCAGCAGCGGAGTCACCGGGGAGCTGTTTTTT.

The chain recombines TRBV5-1 with TRBJ1-5, with a weak D call TRBD1 (5 bases). Trimming took off 0 bases at V and 3 bases at J, with 10 bases between the two ends. Germline-derived CDR1 and CDR2 are SGHRS and YFSETQ. This CDR3 has 15 residues. The CDR3 DNA follows: TGCGCCAGCAGCTTGGCCGGGGGACCCAATCAGCCCCAGCATTTT. Protein product: CASSLAGGPNQPQHF.

Here the CDR3 reads CASSIGAGETEAFF. CDR3 nucleotides: TGTGCCAGTAGTATAGGGGCAGGGGAGACTGAAGCTTTCTTT. This chain uses TRBV19 with TRBJ1-1, with a weak D call TRBD1 (6 bases). The ends were cut back, 1 base at V and 5 bases at J, with 11 bases in the middle. Germline V CDR1 and CDR2: LNHDA, SQIVND (reference sequence). This CDR3 is built from 14 residues.

The rearrangement links TRBV14 to TRBJ2-7, with TRBD2 matching 11 bases. The CDR3 sequence is 17 residues long. Germline V gene sequence: CDR1 SGHDN, CDR2 FVKESK. Trimming cost V 3 bases and J 2 bases; bases outside gene matches: 9. The CDR3 protein is CASSHVIPGLAAYEQYF. For the CDR3, the DNA is TGTGCCAGCAGCCACGTCATACCGGGACTAGCGGCCTACGAGCAGTACTTC.

Only a few counts were recorded for this clone. The V and J genes are TRBV9 and TRBJ1-2, with D possibly matching TRBD1 (6 bases). Germline lookup yields CDR1 SGDLS and CDR2 YYNGEE. There are 13 residues in the CDR3. V lost 4 bases, J lost 2 bases, and 9 bases lay in between. The DNA for the CDR3 is TGTGCCAGCAGCCCCGACAGGAACTATGGCTACACCTTC. It specifies CASSPDRNYGYTF.

This chain uses TRBV5-1 with TRBJ1-3; 8 nucleotides agree with TRBD1. The V gene end was trimmed by 1 base and the J gene end by 3 bases; junction bases not matched to a gene: 0. Germline V gene data show CDR1 as SGHRS and CDR2 as YFSETQ. The CDR3 runs 14 residues. CDR3 DNA sequence: TGCGCCAGCAGCTTGACAGGGGGTGGAAACACCATATATTTT. It specifies CASSLTGGGNTIYF.

This rearrangement joins TRBV6-1 to TRBJ2-3; 12 bases align to TRBD2. There are 15 residues in the CDR3. CDR1 and CDR2 from the germline V gene are MNHNS and SASEGT. V was pared by 5 bases and J by 4 bases, with 4 bases of the junction left unmatched. This chain's CDR3 is CASSLTSGRSDTQYF. The CDR3 DNA sequence: TGTGCCAGCAGTCTAACTAGCGGGAGGTCAGATACGCAGTATTTT.

This chain joins TRBV14 and TRBJ1-1; D unresolved. Trimming left V 3 bases short and J 1 base short, with 9 bases between. CDR3 length equals 14 residues. Germline values: CDR1 SGHDN, CDR2 FVKESK. CDR3 coding DNA: TGTGCCAGCAGCCAGCGGCAGCAGAACACTGAAGCTTTCTTT. This encodes CASSQRQQNTEAFF.

This clone has just a few counts. The chain employs TRBV12-5 and TRBJ2-7; 12 bases fit TRBD2. This CDR3 has 15 residues. V lost 6 bases to trimming and J lost 4 bases; unmatched junction nucleotides: 7. Germline CDR1 LGHNT, CDR2 FRNRAP. CDR3 protein: CASGLTSGSMYEQYF. The CDR3 DNA is TGTGCTAGTGGCCTGACTAGCGGGAGTATGTACGAGCAGTACTTC.

The rearrangement links TRBV6-6 to TRBJ2-7, with D perhaps matching TRBD1 (5 bases). The V gene's germline CDR1 is MNHNY and CDR2 SVGAGI (reference sequence). V was cut by 6 bases and J by 0 bases, with 9 bases left in between. This CDR3 has 13 residues. The DNA of the CDR3 is TGTGCCAGCAGCACAAGGGGCTCCTACGAGCAGTACTTC. This gives the protein CASSTRGSYEQYF.

This clone was recorded a few times. This chain connects TRBV7-3 to TRBJ1-5; no firm D call. The CDR3 loop spans 13 amino acids. V was pared by 1 base and J by 6 bases, with 7 bases between. Germline assignment: CDR1 SGHTA and CDR2 FQGTGA. The CDR3 reads CASSLRGGQPQHF. CDR3 DNA: TGTGCCAGCAGCTTAAGGGGAGGTCAGCCCCAGCATTTT.

CDR3 DNA sequence: TGCGCCAGCGGACCGGGACACCGTTCATCTGGGGCCAACGTCCTGACTTTC. It specifies CASGPGHRSSGANVLTF. The chain combines TRBV5-1 with TRBJ2-6; a possible D gene is TRBD1 (6 bases). In germline, CDR1 is SGHRS, CDR2 YFSETQ. The CDR3 totals 17 residues. V shed 7 bases and J shed 1 base, with 18 bases lying between them.

This clone was detected only once. The chain couples TRBV29-1 to TRBJ2-7, with 8 bases identical to TRBD2. This CDR3 is built from 15 residues. Germline loops: CDR1 SQVTM, CDR2 ANQGSEA. Germline trimming cut 3 bases from V and 4 bases from J; bases unmatched to any gene: 11. The CDR3: CSVDGLRGVGYEQYF. As DNA, the CDR3 is TGCAGCGTTGACGGGTTGCGGGGGGTAGGTTACGAGCAGTACTTC.

As to this clone: An end of the junction does not agree with germline; a read error may underlie this. This chain links TRBV7-9 with TRBJ2-7; perhaps TRBD1 as D (6 bases). Germline CDR1 is SEHNR and CDR2 is FQNEAQ (reference sequence). This CDR3 is 16 amino acids long. The CDR3 nucleotides are TGTTCCAGCAGCTTAACCCGGCAGGGGCTCGGGTACGAGCAGTACTTC. Translating gives CSSSLTRQGLGYEQYF.

The chain recombines TRBV7-8 with TRBJ2-7; D is undetermined. Trimming cost V 5 bases and J 3 bases, with 8 bases left between them. In germline, CDR1 is SGHVS, CDR2 FQNEAQ. The CDR3 is 12 amino acids. The CDR3 reads CASSPMNYEQYF. The CDR3 DNA sequence: TGTGCCAGCAGCCCTATGAACTACGAGCAGTACTTC.